This passage covers 27 T cell receptor beta chains from one sample sequenced in a study of CD8+CD57+ T cells in acquired aplastic anemia. The patients chosen for sequencing had shown expansion of CD8+CD57+ cells (detected by flow cytometry). Researchers used genomic DNA as the template to profile TCR beta VDJ and CDR3. TCRdb re-analysed the reads in MiXCR, keeping a single row per CDR3 protein. The sample holds about 98,000 distinct CDR3 sequences; less than 75% are singletons and the top ten take 60% to 80%. Sample: sorted CD4+, CD8+, or CD8+CD57+ T cells (not recorded which) from PBMCs. All receptors derive from a human donor with aplastic anemia.

The V and J genes are TRBV24-1 and TRBJ2-1; the match to TRBD2 covers 11 bases. This CDR3 spans 16 amino acids. Trimming at V came to 5 bases and at J to 4 bases, leaving 6 bases not matched to a gene. Germline V gene data show CDR1 as KGHDR and CDR2 as SFDVKD. The CDR3 sequence is CATSAGGLAAYNEQFF. Here the CDR3 DNA reads TGTGCCACCAGTGCCGGGGGACTAGCGGCTTACAATGAGCAGTTCTTC.

The chain has TRBV6-5 and TRBJ2-7, with TRBD1 matching over 8 bases. Germline CDR1 is MNHEY and CDR2 is SVGAGI. Unmatched junction bases numbered 5, after V lost 0 bases and J lost 4 bases. This CDR3 comprises 15 residues. This CDR3 is CASSYSRGQVYEQYF. Written as DNA, the CDR3 is TGTGCCAGCAGTTACTCGAGGGGACAGGTATACGAGCAGTACTTC.

This clonotype occurred once. The chain recombines TRBV29-1 with TRBJ1-1, with no clear D. The CDR3 runs 11 residues. V lost 6 bases, J lost 6 bases, and 11 bases lay in between. Germline V gene data show CDR1 as SQVTM and CDR2 as ANQGSEA. The CDR3 DNA is TGCAGCGTGGACGTTGGGGCTGAAGCTTTCTTT. This translates into CSVDVGAEAFF.

Written as DNA, the CDR3 is TGCAAGGGGACAGGGAACACTGAAGCTTTCTTT. Translated, it gives CKGTGNTEAFF. This sequence joins TRBV20-1 and TRBJ1-1, with TRBD1 matching 8 bases. CDR1 is DFQATT and CDR2 is SNEGSKA in the germline V gene (reference sequence). This CDR3 is built from 11 residues.

Points on this clonotype: With a much larger clone just one base away, this may be a read error. This CDR3 reads CASSLSGGDERYF. The CDR3 bases are TGTGCCAGCAGTCTTAGCGGGGGAGACGAGCGGTACTTC. This chain connects TRBV2 to TRBJ2-7, with 9 bases identical to TRBD2. This CDR3 contains 13 residues. Germline lookup yields CDR1 SNHLY and CDR2 FYNNEI.

J is TRBJ2-2 and V is TRBV20-1; TRBD1 might be the D (5 bases). This CDR3 contains 17 residues. CDR1 is DFQATT, CDR2 SNEGSKA, per germline (reference sequence). The germline V and J ends were trimmed by 0 bases and 7 bases, with 21 bases remaining between them. CDR3 coding DNA: TGCAGTGCTAGAGACCGTGCAAAGACAGAGAGGAGCGGGGAGCTGTTTTTT. Translating gives CSARDRAKTERSGELFF.

The rearrangement uses TRBV2 and TRBJ2-2; D not certain. The CDR3 spans 15 residues. Trimming shortened V by 2 bases and J by 1 base, and 8 bases separated the two germline ends. Germline values: CDR1 SNHLY, CDR2 FYNNEI. The CDR3: CASSESRRNTGELFF. DNA for the CDR3: TGTGCCAGCAGTGAATCCAGGAGGAACACCGGGGAGCTGTTTTTT.

The genes are TRBV19 and TRBJ2-2, with TRBD2 identical over 15 bases. CDR1 is LNHDA and CDR2 is SQIVND in the germline V gene (reference sequence). Unmatched junction bases numbered 6, after V lost 4 bases and J lost 0 bases. CDR3 size: 19 residues. In DNA form, the CDR3 reads TGTGCCAGTAGTACGGGACTAGCGGGGGGATATTCGAACACCGGGGAGCTGTTTTTT. Its translation is CASSTGLAGGYSNTGELFF.

The rearrangement joins TRBV2 to TRBJ1-2; a possible D gene is TRBD1 (5 bases). The V end lost 5 bases, the J end lost 8 bases, and 15 bases lay between the germline ends. The CDR3 is made up of 13 amino acids. CDR1 and CDR2 (germline): SNHLY, FYNNEI. Here the CDR3 reads CASSLDSRGGYTF. CDR3 sequence (DNA): TGTGCCAGCAGTCTAGACAGTCGGGGCGGCTACACCTTC.

The CDR3 is CSAHRGTGSSYEQYF. The DNA for the CDR3 is TGCAGTGCTCACCGAGGGACAGGGAGCTCCTACGAGCAGTACTTC. The chain carries TRBV20-1 and TRBJ2-7; 9 bases map to TRBD1. After removal of 5 bases from V and 0 bases from J, the junction contained 8 bases not matched to a gene. This CDR3 comprises 15 residues. Per germline, CDR1 DFQATT and CDR2 SNEGSKA (reference sequence).

This clonotype was counted at least ten times. The rearrangement uses TRBV4-2 and TRBJ2-6; D gene unclear. Germline V lookup: CDR1 LGHNA, CDR2 YNFKEQ. CDR3 size: 15 residues. V lost 1 base, J lost 0 bases, and 4 bases lay in between. The CDR3 nucleotides read TGTGCCAGCAGCCAAGGGGGCTCTGGGGCCAACGTCCTGACTTTC. It yields the protein CASSQGGSGANVLTF.

J is TRBJ1-5 and V is TRBV19; no firm D call. The germline CDR1 and CDR2 sequences are LNHDA and SQIVND (reference sequence). This CDR3 is 13 amino acids long. V was cut by 3 bases and J by 2 bases, with 5 bases left in between. This CDR3 reads CASSMDGNQPQHF. CDR3 DNA sequence: TGTGCCAGTAGTATGGACGGCAATCAGCCCCAGCATTTT.

This clonotype was seen more than once but under ten times. The CDR3 DNA follows: TGCAGCGTTGCACAGGGTTTTAATCAGCCCCAGCATTTT. Amino acids: CSVAQGFNQPQHF. The chain links TRBV29-1 to TRBJ1-5; the D gene is possibly TRBD1 (6 bases). There are 13 residues in the CDR3. With 4 bases removed from V and 4 bases from J, the gap between germline ends came to 11 bases. Germline loops: CDR1 SQVTM, CDR2 ANQGSEA.

The rearrangement uses TRBV7-2 and TRBJ2-7; TRBD2 matches at 7 bases. Germline CDR1 reads SGHTA; CDR2 reads FQGNSA. The trim removed 4 bases at V and 2 bases at J, leaving 8 bases unmatched. The CDR3 spans 15 residues. CDR3 coding DNA: TGTGCCAGCAGCTCGTCCGGGGGGTTCACCTACGAGCAGTACTTC. Amino acid sequence: CASSSSGGFTYEQYF.

V gene TRBV10-2 combines with J gene TRBJ1-5; D is unclear. This CDR3 has 15 amino acids. Trimming left V 0 bases short and J 6 bases short, with 12 bases between. The germline CDR1 and CDR2 sequences are WSHSY and SAAADI. CDR3 protein: CASSESISHPQPQHF. The CDR3 DNA follows: TGCGCCAGCAGTGAGTCGATCTCCCACCCTCAGCCCCAGCATTTT.

The chain carries TRBV2 and TRBJ1-5, with TRBD1 as a possible D gene (5 bases). Trimming removed 8 bases at V and 7 bases at J, with 9 bases between. Germline V gene sequence: CDR1 SNHLY, CDR2 FYNNEI. The CDR3 extends over 11 amino acids. This CDR3 reads CASGARQPQHF. The DNA of the CDR3 is TGTGCCAGCGGGGCACGACAGCCCCAGCATTTT.

This rearrangement joins TRBV2 to TRBJ2-7; 7 bases map to TRBD2. The CDR3 contains 12 residues. Germline V gives CDR1 SNHLY, CDR2 FYNNEI. Trimming took 6 bases from V and 6 from J; bases not matched to a gene: 5. The CDR3: CASRQGRGEQYF. Here the CDR3 DNA reads TGTGCCAGCAGACAAGGGAGGGGCGAGCAGTACTTC.

The rearrangement joins TRBV14 to TRBJ2-7, with a tentative D call TRBD2 (6 bases). Between the trimmed V and J ends, which lost 11 bases and 0 bases, there was a span of 17 bases. The V gene's germline CDR1 is SGHDN and CDR2 FVKESK. This CDR3 has 14 residues. The CDR3 loop reads CASSGPLSSYEQYF. The DNA of the CDR3 is TGTGCCTCGAGCGGGCCTCTAAGCTCCTACGAGCAGTACTTC.

This clonotype was observed a single time. The rearrangement uses TRBV19 and TRBJ2-1; D is unclear. This CDR3 comprises 15 residues. Germline V gene sequence: CDR1 LNHDA, CDR2 SQIVND (reference sequence). Trimming removed 1 base at V and 8 bases at J, with 15 bases between. For the CDR3, the DNA is TGTGCCAGTAGTATAGTGTTTACAAGGGCCCATGAGCAGTTCTTC. Translation: CASSIVFTRAHEQFF.

The V and J genes are TRBV28 and TRBJ2-5; either TRBD1 or TRBD2 may supply D (6 bases each). Trimming pared 8 bases from V and 3 bases from J, leaving 13 bases between. CDR1 and CDR2 (germline): MDHEN, SYDVKM. This CDR3 spans 13 amino acids. CDR3 in DNA: TGTGCCAGCGAAAAGGGGGGAAAAGAGACCCAGTACTTC. Amino acid sequence: CASEKGGKETQYF.

This chain links TRBV10-3 with TRBJ1-1; a weak D match, TRBD1 (6 bases). CDR1 is ENHRY, CDR2 SYGVKD, per germline. V was trimmed by 0 bases and J by 0 bases, leaving 11 bases between them. The CDR3 is made up of 16 amino acids. The CDR3: CAISESMTGLNTEAFF. CDR3 DNA: TGTGCCATCAGTGAGTCTATGACAGGCCTGAACACTGAAGCTTTCTTT.

The J gene is TRBJ1-6, the V gene TRBV2; D uncertain. The CDR3 has 14 residues. V lost 5 bases to trimming and J lost 8 bases, with 13 bases between them. Germline values: CDR1 SNHLY, CDR2 FYNNEI. For the CDR3, the DNA is TGTGCCAGCAGTCCGGAGAGGGATCATTCACCCCTCCACTTT. Encoded protein: CASSPERDHSPLHF.

The chain uses TRBV11-1 and TRBJ2-1, with 9 bases aligning to TRBD1. The ends lost 8 bases at V and 7 bases at J; junction bases unmatched: 9. Germline loops: CDR1 SGHAT, CDR2 FQDESV (reference sequence). This CDR3 spans 14 amino acids. The chain's CDR3 is CASQLQGARNEQFF. DNA of the CDR3: TGTGCCAGCCAGTTACAGGGGGCGCGAAATGAGCAGTTCTTC. Full variable domain (outside the CDR3, taken from reference TRBV11-1 and TRBJ2-1): EAEVAQSPRYKITEKSQAVAFWCDPISGHATLYWYRQILGQGPELLVQFQDESVVDDSQLPKDRFSAERLKGVDSTLKIQPAELGDSAMYLCASQLQGARNEQFFGPGTRLTVL.

This clonotype was counted a few times. The chain combines TRBV6-1 with TRBJ2-7, with unresolved D. CDR1 and CDR2 from the germline V gene are MNHNS and SASEGT. V shed 5 bases and J shed 6 bases, with 11 bases lying between them. This CDR3 has 12 amino acids. The CDR3 here is CASSPGGSEQYF. The DNA of the CDR3 is TGTGCCAGCAGTCCCGGCGGCTCCGAGCAGTACTTC.

The table lists this clonotype with a few counts. The chain combines TRBV20-1 with TRBJ2-1; 7 bases line up with TRBD1. The CDR3 loop spans 13 amino acids. J lost 5 bases, V lost 6 bases, and 7 bases had no gene match. Per the germline V gene, CDR1 is DFQATT and CDR2 is SNEGSKA (reference sequence). CDR3 in amino acids: CSAPGQANNEQFF. The DNA of the CDR3 is TGCAGTGCCCCTGGACAGGCGAACAATGAGCAGTTCTTC.

This clonotype showed up just once. The chain has TRBV6-1 and TRBJ2-1; TRBD2 might be the D (6 bases). Germline CDR1 and CDR2: MNHNS and SASEGT. The CDR3 runs 14 residues. V lost 2 bases, J lost 9 bases, and 14 bases lay in between. The CDR3 DNA reads as TGTGCCAGCAGTGAACTAGGTATGGAGGGTGAGCAGTTCTTC. Translation gives CASSELGMEGEQFF.

This chain links TRBV6-4 with TRBJ1-2, with 11 bases fitting TRBD1. The CDR3 length is 14 residues. Per germline, CDR1 MRHNA and CDR2 SNTAGT. V gave up 2 bases and J gave up 6 bases; unmatched junction bases: 2. CDR3 sequence (DNA): TGTGCCAGCAGTGACCGGACAGGGGGCGATGGCTACACCTTC. Its translation is CASSDRTGGDGYTF.